Below, one T cell receptor beta chain is given with its context. The antigen remains unidentified. The source of the sample is a study of response to subunit inactivated influenza vaccine. General study points: It was suggested by the authors that few new T cells are recruited by each seasonal influenza vaccination.

The CDR3 runs 12 residues. The V and J ends lost 5 bases and 7 bases respectively, with 9 bases between them. CDR1 is SGHVS and CDR2 is FNYEAQ in the germline V gene. TCRdb reanalysed the RT-PCR reads using MiXCR and keeps one entry per CDR3 protein. The sample consists of about 650,000 distinct CDR3 sequences, 14% of them appearing once. This rearrangement joins TRBV7-6 to TRBJ2-1; no clear D. The material was PBMCs from blood, obtained about 14 days before vaccination. The source of this sequence is a man aged 45-65 years who received an inactivated influenza vaccine. CDR3 nucleotide sequence: TGTGCCAGCAGCCGGTGGCGGAATGAGCAGTTCTTC. Translated: CASSRWRNEQFF.